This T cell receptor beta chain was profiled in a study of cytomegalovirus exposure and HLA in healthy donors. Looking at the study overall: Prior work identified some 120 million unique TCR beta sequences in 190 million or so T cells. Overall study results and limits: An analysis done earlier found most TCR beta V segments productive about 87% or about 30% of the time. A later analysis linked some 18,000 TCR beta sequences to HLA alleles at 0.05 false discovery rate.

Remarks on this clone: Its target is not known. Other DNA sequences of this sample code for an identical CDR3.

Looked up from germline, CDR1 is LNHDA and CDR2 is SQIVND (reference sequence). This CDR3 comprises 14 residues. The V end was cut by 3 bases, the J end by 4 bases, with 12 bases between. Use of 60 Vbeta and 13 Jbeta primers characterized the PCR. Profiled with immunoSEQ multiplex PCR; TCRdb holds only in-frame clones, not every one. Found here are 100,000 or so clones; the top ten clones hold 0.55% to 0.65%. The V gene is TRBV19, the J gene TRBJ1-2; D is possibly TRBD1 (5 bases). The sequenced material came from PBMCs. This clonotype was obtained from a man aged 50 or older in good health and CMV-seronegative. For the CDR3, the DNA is TGTGCCAGTAGTATGATACAGGATTTCTATGGCTACACCTTC. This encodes CASSMIQDFYGYTF.